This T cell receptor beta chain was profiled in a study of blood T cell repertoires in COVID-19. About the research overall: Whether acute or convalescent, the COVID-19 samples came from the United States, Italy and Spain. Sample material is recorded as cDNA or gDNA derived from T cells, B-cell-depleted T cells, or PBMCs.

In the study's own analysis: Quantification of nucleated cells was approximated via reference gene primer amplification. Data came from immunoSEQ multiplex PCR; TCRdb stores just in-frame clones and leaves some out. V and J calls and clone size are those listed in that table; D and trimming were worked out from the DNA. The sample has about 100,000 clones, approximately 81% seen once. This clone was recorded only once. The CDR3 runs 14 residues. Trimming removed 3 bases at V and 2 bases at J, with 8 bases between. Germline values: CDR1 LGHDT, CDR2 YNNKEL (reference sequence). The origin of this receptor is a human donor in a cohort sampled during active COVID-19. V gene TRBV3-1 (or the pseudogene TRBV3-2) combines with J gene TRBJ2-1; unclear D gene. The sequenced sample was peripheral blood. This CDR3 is CASSHFGTYNEQFF. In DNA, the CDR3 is TGTGCCAGCAGCCACTTTGGCACCTACAATGAGCAGTTCTTC.